This T cell receptor beta chain was captured in a study of blood T cell repertoires in COVID-19. Study-level background: T cells, B-cell-depleted T cells, or PBMCs provided the cDNA or gDNA that served as material.

As handled by the study authors: Amplification from reference gene primers served as the basis for estimated nucleated cell counts. The data were produced by immunoSEQ multiplex PCR, yet TCRdb's version contains in-frame clones alone and is incomplete. D and trimming come from the DNA, and the V and J calls and clone size come from that table. Of 250,000 to 350,000 clones listed, around 87% are singletons. Sample: peripheral blood. The sequence was obtained from a woman aged 45-60 years who had recovered from COVID-19.

The chain's CDR3 is CASRPGQMGLETQYF. The CDR3 DNA sequence: TGTGCCAGCAGACCAGGACAAATGGGGTTGGAGACCCAGTACTTC. The chain recombines TRBV3-1 (or the pseudogene TRBV3-2) with TRBJ2-5; D might be TRBD1 (5 bases). CDR1 and CDR2 (germline): LGHDT, YNNKEL (reference sequence). Deletions cut 6 bases from V and 5 bases from J, with 19 bases between. This CDR3 has 15 amino acids.